One sample yielded the 27 T cell receptor beta chains listed below, sequenced in a study of vaccination and CD4 T cells after COVID-19. Treatment here: roughly 10-day PBMC culture with coronavirus spike peptide pools or control peptides (ViraFEST assay). Sequencing of the DNA from cultured CD4+ T cells was carried out with the Oncomine TCR Beta short-read assay. TCRdb re-analysed the PCR reads in MiXCR, keeping a single row per CDR3 protein. The profile shows some 15,000 distinct CDR3 sequences, 26% of them singletons. No antigen has been assigned to these receptors. The sample comprised cultured CD4+ T cells from blood. These receptors were collected from a human donor with COVID-19.

J is TRBJ2-3 and V is TRBV6-1; weak D call: TRBD2 (6 bases). The V end lost 3 bases, the J end lost 6 bases, and 25 bases lay between the germline ends. Looked up from germline, CDR1 is MNHNS and CDR2 is SASEGT. The CDR3 extends over 18 amino acids. In DNA form, the CDR3 reads TGTGCCAGCAGTGATCTCTTCGGGACGGGGGACCCTCCTGATACGCAGTATTTT. Protein product: CASSDLFGTGDPPDTQYF.

This chain joins TRBV10-3 and TRBJ1-4, with 7 bases aligning to TRBD1. After removal of 6 bases from V and 7 bases from J, the junction contained 5 bases not matched to a gene. The germline gives CDR1 ENHRY, CDR2 SYGVKD. CDR3 size: 13 residues. The CDR3 is CAISEGDSEKLFF. The DNA of the CDR3 is TGTGCCATCAGCGAGGGGGACAGTGAAAAACTGTTTTTT.

CDR3 bases: TGTGCCAGTGGAGACAGGGCAAGCAATCAGCCCCAGCATTTT. Translation gives CASGDRASNQPQHF. The chain employs TRBV19 and TRBJ1-5, with 7 bases fitting TRBD1. V gave up 8 bases and J gave up 1 base; unmatched junction bases: 5. CDR1 is LNHDA, CDR2 SQIVND, per germline (reference sequence). This CDR3 has 14 residues.

Only a few counts were recorded for this clonotype. The rearrangement joins TRBV7-2 to TRBJ2-5; unclear D gene. Germline V gene lookup returns CDR1 SGHTA and CDR2 FQGNSA. This CDR3 contains 12 residues. Deletions cut 6 bases from V and 4 bases from J, with 9 bases between. The CDR3 coding sequence is TGTGCCAGCAGGGTGGTAGGAGAGACCCAGTACTTC. It translates to CASRVVGETQYF.

This clonotype is medium-sized (0.01 to 0.1%) within its sample. The chain couples TRBV6-5 to TRBJ1-5; D remains unclear. Germline V gives CDR1 MNHEY, CDR2 SVGAGI. The V and J ends lost 2 bases and 0 bases respectively, with 11 bases between them. The length of the CDR3 is 16 residues. CDR3 nucleotides: TGTGCCAGCAGTTACCCGGTTGGGAATAGCAATCAGCCCCAGCATTTT. Translating gives CASSYPVGNSNQPQHF.

This clonotype has only a few counts. The chain combines TRBV2 with TRBJ1-6; D gene unclear. Germline V gene lookup returns CDR1 SNHLY and CDR2 FYNNEI. Trimming took 3 bases from V and 11 from J, leaving 14 bases between them. The CDR3 consists of 14 residues. This CDR3 reads CASSEVRGWAPLHF. DNA of the CDR3: TGTGCCAGCAGTGAGGTACGGGGTTGGGCACCCCTCCACTTT.

This clonotype was observed a handful of times. V is TRBV29-1 and J is TRBJ2-1; 7 bases are a match to TRBD2. The CDR3 sequence is 12 residues long. V was pared by 5 bases and J by 12 bases, with 10 bases of the junction left unmatched. Per germline, CDR1 SQVTM and CDR2 ANQGSEA. The CDR3, as DNA: TGCAGCGTTCCCACTGGGGGGGGGAGGCAGTTCTTC. Translating it yields CSVPTGGGRQFF.

This clonotype has a handful of counts. The chain recombines TRBV11-3 with TRBJ2-7; D possibly corresponds to TRBD2 (5 bases). CDR1 and CDR2 from the germline V gene are SGHNT and YENEEA. V dropped 4 bases and J dropped 6 bases, with 13 bases sitting between them. This CDR3 is built from 13 residues. CDR3 sequence: CASSSTGAAEQYF. CDR3 sequence (DNA): TGTGCCAGCAGCTCCACCGGAGCGGCCGAGCAGTACTTC.

The V gene is TRBV9, the J gene TRBJ2-2, with a tentative D call TRBD2 (7 bases). CDR3 length: 15 amino acids. In germline, CDR1 is SGDLS, CDR2 YYNGEE. V lost 3 bases to trimming and J lost 4 bases, with 13 bases between them. DNA of the CDR3: TGTGCCAGCAGCGCACAGGGAGGGGGCACCGGGGAGCTGTTTTTT. This gives the protein CASSAQGGGTGELFF.

The chain couples TRBV10-3 to TRBJ2-3; 12 bases agree with TRBD2. This CDR3 region has 12 residues. CDR1 and CDR2 from the germline V gene are ENHRY and SYGVKD. After removal of 11 bases from V and 9 bases from J, the junction contained 6 bases not matched to a gene. CDR3 sequence reads: CAAGTSGYTQYF. CDR3 DNA sequence: TGTGCCGCCGGGACTAGCGGGTACACGCAGTATTTT.

Only one count was recorded for this clonotype. The V call is TRBV12-3 or TRBV12-4, the J call TRBJ1-5; the D gene is possibly TRBD1 (5 bases). The CDR3 length is 14 residues. Trimming shortened V by 8 bases and J by 4 bases, and 15 bases separated the two germline ends. This CDR3 is CASPGRDGNQPQHF. Here the CDR3 DNA reads TGTGCCAGCCCGGGGCGGGACGGTAATCAGCCCCAGCATTTT.

This sequence joins TRBV7-3 and TRBJ2-2; D assignment may be TRBD1 or TRBD2 (6 bases each). The V end was cut by 5 bases, the J end by 7 bases, with 17 bases between. The V gene's germline CDR1 is SGHTA and CDR2 FQGTGA. This CDR3 contains 15 residues. For the CDR3, the DNA is TGTGCCAGCAGCCAAGCATCGGGGGCCGGCGGGGAGCTGTTTTTT. Translating it yields CASSQASGAGGELFF.

The chain carries TRBV4-1 and TRBJ1-6; D unresolved. This CDR3 is 13 amino acids long. Trimming cost V 2 bases and J 14 bases, with 13 bases left between them. CDR1 is MGHRA and CDR2 is YSYEKL in the germline V gene. The CDR3 is CASSQSPGVALHF. In DNA form, the CDR3 reads TGCGCCAGCAGCCAATCTCCCGGGGTGGCCCTCCACTTT.

This chain links TRBV7-3 with TRBJ1-6; D is possibly TRBD1 (5 bases). CDR3 length: 14 residues. Trimming took off 5 bases at V and 8 bases at J, with 13 bases between the two ends. In germline, CDR1 is SGHTA, CDR2 FQGTGA. The CDR3 sequence is CASSPAGRDSPLHF. CDR3 in DNA: TGTGCCAGCAGCCCTGCAGGGAGGGATTCACCCCTCCACTTT.

The J gene is TRBJ2-2, the V gene TRBV14; D is ambiguous. CDR1 and CDR2 (germline): SGHDN, FVKESK. V was pared by 1 base and J by 7 bases, with 10 bases between. This CDR3 has 14 amino acids. The CDR3 nucleotides are TGTGCCAGCAGCCAAGCGATCCAAGGCGGGGAGCTGTTTTTT. Its translation: CASSQAIQGGELFF.

This clonotype was counted a few times. This chain connects TRBV6-4 to TRBJ1-6, with D tentatively TRBD1 (6 bases). This CDR3 region has 14 residues. Germline lookup yields CDR1 MRHNA and CDR2 SNTAGT. V lost 4 bases and J 10 bases, leaving 14 bases between the germline ends. As DNA, the CDR3 is TGTGCCAGCAGTGGCCAGGGGATCGACTCACCCCTCCACTTT. Amino acids: CASSGQGIDSPLHF.

J is TRBJ1-1 and V is TRBV6-1, with 10 bases that match TRBD1. This CDR3 has 14 amino acids. Trimming at V came to 5 bases and at J to 14 bases, leaving 14 bases not matched to a gene. The germline V gene has CDR1 MNHNS and CDR2 SASEGT. The CDR3 bases are TGTGCCAGCAGTCCCCTCGTGGACAGGGGGGGATTCTTCTTT. Amino acid sequence: CASSPLVDRGGFFF.

The genes are TRBV6-1 and TRBJ1-5, with D possibly being TRBD1 (5 bases). The CDR3 runs to 14 residues. V dropped 5 bases and J dropped 7 bases, with 15 bases sitting between them. The germline V gene encodes CDR1 MNHNS and CDR2 SASEGT. In DNA form, the CDR3 reads TGTGCCAGCAGTCTCCGGGGGAGTCGGCAGCCCCAGCATTTT. Protein product: CASSLRGSRQPQHF.

The gene calls are TRBV4-3 and TRBJ1-1; possibly TRBD1 for D (5 bases). Trimming pared 1 base from V and 3 bases from J, leaving 15 bases between. CDR3 length equals 16 residues. CDR1 and CDR2 from the germline V gene are LGHNA and YSLEER. CDR3 in amino acids: CASSQVLSGPYTEAFF. The CDR3, as DNA: TGCGCCAGCAGCCAAGTTTTATCGGGGCCGTACACTGAAGCTTTCTTT.

This chain uses TRBV20-1 with TRBJ1-5, with D tentatively TRBD1 (5 bases). CDR1 and CDR2 from the germline V gene are DFQATT and SNEGSKA (reference sequence). With 0 bases removed from V and 1 base from J, the gap between germline ends came to 16 bases. The CDR3 extends over 17 amino acids. The DNA for the CDR3 is TGCAGTGCTAGAGATCACGTCCGGGGGTCGAGCAATCAGCCCCAGCATTTT. Encoded protein: CSARDHVRGSSNQPQHF.

In nucleotides, the CDR3 is TGTGCCAGCAGTAGCGTCTGGCGGGGGAGCTCCTACAATGAGCAGTTCTTC. This gives the protein CASSSVWRGSSYNEQFF. The chain couples TRBV28 to TRBJ2-1, with 7 bases aligning to TRBD2. Germline V lookup: CDR1 MDHEN, CDR2 SYDVKM. This CDR3 is built from 17 residues. V trimming: 5 bases; J trimming: 0 bases; junction bases outside the gene matches: 10. Based on the CDR3 plus reference TRBV28 and TRBJ2-1, the full variable domain is DVKVTQSSRYLVKRTGEKVFLECVQDMDHENMFWYRQDPGLGLRLIYFSYDVKMKEKGDIPEGYSVSREKKERFSLILESASTNQTSMYLCASSSVWRGSSYNEQFFGPGTRLTVL.

In its sample, this clonotype was seen a few times. The chain combines TRBV20-1 with TRBJ1-4; D not resolved. Germline CDR1 reads DFQATT; CDR2 reads SNEGSKA (reference sequence). With 0 bases removed from V and 5 bases from J, the gap between germline ends came to 13 bases. CDR3 length: 15 residues. The CDR3 DNA is TGCAGTGCTAGAGATTCGGGCAGAGAGAATGAAAAACTGTTTTTT. This gives the protein CSARDSGRENEKLFF.

This clonotype has a handful of counts. This chain uses TRBV6-1 with TRBJ1-4; TRBD1 agrees at 9 bases. J was trimmed by 7 bases and V by 6 bases; bases with no gene match: 6. This CDR3 is built from 14 residues. Germline CDR1 reads MNHNS; CDR2 reads SASEGT. CDR3: CASSSPTGGEKLFF. CDR3 nucleotide sequence: TGTGCCAGCAGCTCCCCGACAGGGGGTGAAAAACTGTTTTTT.

The chain combines TRBV7-3 with TRBJ2-1; no clear D. Trimming left V 5 bases short and J 0 bases short, with 11 bases between. CDR3 length: 15 amino acids. The germline gives CDR1 SGHTA, CDR2 FQGTGA. CDR3 loop: CASSPRPRSYNEQFF. CDR3 nucleotide sequence: TGTGCCAGCAGCCCACGACCCCGCTCCTACAATGAGCAGTTCTTC.

The chain joins TRBV4-2 to TRBJ2-7, with TRBD1 matching over 12 bases. The J segment lost 6 bases and the V segment lost 0 bases, leaving 6 bases of the junction unmatched. CDR1 LGHNA and CDR2 YNFKEQ come from the germline V gene. The CDR3 spans 16 residues. The CDR3 spells CASSQDEGTGGREQYF. Here the CDR3 DNA reads TGTGCCAGCAGCCAAGACGAAGGGACAGGGGGCCGCGAGCAGTACTTC.

This clonotype was counted only a few times. The rearrangement joins TRBV11-2 to TRBJ1-2; D is possibly TRBD1 (5 bases). Germline V lookup: CDR1 SGHAT, CDR2 FQNNGV. V was pared by 4 bases and J by 8 bases, with 29 bases between. CDR3 length equals 18 residues. The CDR3 reads CASSSSDGGTPRLGGYTF. The CDR3 nucleotides read TGTGCCAGCAGCTCTAGCGACGGGGGGACTCCTAGACTTGGAGGCTACACCTTC.

The genes are TRBV11-3 and TRBJ2-2; maybe TRBD2 (6 bases). CDR1 SGHNT and CDR2 YENEEA come from the germline V gene. V was trimmed by 4 bases and J by 4 bases, leaving 10 bases between them. The CDR3 runs 14 residues. CDR3 sequence (DNA): TGTGCCAGCAGCTCCGACGGGGGCACCGGGGAGCTGTTTTTT. The encoded protein is CASSSDGGTGELFF.